This T cell receptor (beta chain) was identified in a study of shared clonotypes between healthy human individuals (dated by TCRdb to the early 2020s). Describing the broader study: The cohort included three men and a couple of women between 18 and 49 years of age. For each donor, three plates each were used for CD4 naive and CD4 memory, two plates were used for CD8 naive, and one plate was used for CD8 memory. Blood TCR repertoires of a handful of healthy adults were deeply sequenced to estimate repertoire size and the extent of clonotype sharing between individuals. Libraries were prepared and TCR repertoires were sequenced by different laboratories using diverse techniques, in order to increase sequencing depth and limit assay-specific biases. Between about 0.85 and 8.9 billion PBMCs per donor were obtained by leukapheresis. Here is what the overall study found, with its caveats: Because the study included only a small number of donors, the genetic and exposure-history diversity represented was limited. Incomplete sequencing was indicated by rarefaction of sorted-subset datasets, despite the large sequencing depth. Compared with non-shared clonotypes, the clonotypes found in all four sorted-subset donors had higher generation probabilities. Only blood was sampled, and tissue TCR repertoires likely differ from those in blood. When a few donors were compared, the shared fraction of clonotypes was about 5% for naive CD4, more than 3% for naive CD8, more than 2% for memory CD4, and approximately 0.4% for memory CD8. Based on pairwise subsampling, the degree of clonotype sharing among donors was expected to be affected by sequencing depth. Naive subsets generally had larger estimated clonotype richness than memory subsets did.

The germline V gene (reference sequence) specifies SEHNR as CDR1 and FQNEAQ as CDR2. V lost 4 bases and J lost 6 bases; the stretch between them is 17 bases long. Inclusive of the bounding cysteine and phenylalanine, the CDR3 is 15 residues long. The entry retains the CDR3 DNA only, 45 bases that are in frame from base 1. Using the deep immunoSEQ assay, TCR CDR3 regions were amplified from genomic DNA by multiplex PCR. Extracted genomic DNA from each cell subset was spread evenly across all wells of several immunoSEQ 96-well plates, with each plate serving as a replicate. For sorted subsets, around 0.2 ug of genomic DNA, equivalent to tens of thousands of T cell genomes, went into each replicate PCR. Purified libraries were quantified with a Qubit 3.0 fluorometer, sized on a Bioanalyzer 2100, and re-quantified with the KAPA Library Quantification kit. Every immunoSEQ 96-well plate was sequenced on a dedicated single-read 150-cycle Illumina NextSeq 550 flow cell. Per the original workflow: Because only junctional sequences without quality scores were contained in the immunoSEQ output, filtering matching that applied to full-length reads could not be performed. Sequences were annotated with PyIR, a Python wrapper for IgBLAST v1.9, using IMGT germline references to assign V/J genes and CDR3. Reads were filtered out if the reads had weak V/J assignments (E-value above 1e-6), no CDR3, stop codons, out-of-frame junctions, or ambiguous translated residues. V3J clonotypes were defined by identical inferred V gene, J gene, and CDR3 amino acid sequence. The percentage overlap between two repertoires was calculated by dividing the number of shared unique clonotypes by the size of the smaller repertoire. Richness of each repertoire was evaluated using RTK rarefaction, the Chao1 estimator, and Recon v2.1 estimates of unobserved clonotypes. Generation probabilities for all TCRbeta clonotypes obtained by the gDNA method from a handful of donors were computed using OLGA. Entries here come from immuneACCESS through TCRdb and include only in-frame sequences with V and J called. Some clones fail to appear in such tables; in the studies checked, an unresolved V gene covers under half of the shortfall, and the cause of the remainder is unknown. V and J calls and clone size come straight from that table; D and trimming were deduced from the DNA. The sample table contains 150,000 to 200,000 clones; only one count was recorded for 90% to 95% of them. Of the sample, around 0.067% is held by the ten largest clones.

The donors were healthy, HIV-negative adults with no recently reported acute infections or vaccinations. Every donor was a Caucasian adult living in Nashville, Tennessee, USA. CD4+ T cells were enriched by magnetic negative selection; naive cells were then positively selected on CD45RA, and the negative fraction formed the memory subset. Blood was collected by leukapheresis, and PBMCs were isolated by Ficoll-Histopaque density gradient centrifugation and then cryopreserved in liquid nitrogen vapor phase. Analytical flow cytometry was used to check the purity and quantity of each magnetically sorted T cell population. Genomic DNA was isolated from every sorted fraction and measured by UV absorbance on a Nanodrop 2000c. Details on this clone: What antigen it recognizes has not been identified. Base qualities were left out, and no much larger clone turns up one base away.

The sequenced sample was naive CD4+ T cells sorted from blood. Taken with the paper, the label for cell subset or site translates to: CD45RA+ positively selected. This sequence uses TRBV7-9 and TRBJ2-3; TRBD2 is possibly the D segment (6 matching bases). This sequence was found in a woman aged 25 to 39 in good health. The CDR3 protein: CASSYGLGEADTQYF. The bases read TGTGCCAGCAGCTATGGGCTAGGGGAGGCTGATACGCAGTATTTT.